This T cell receptor beta chain stems from a study of cytomegalovirus exposure and HLA in healthy donors. PCR was performed using 60 Vbeta and 13 Jbeta primers. Method: immunoSEQ multiplex PCR; TCRdb's copy keeps in-frame clones and lacks some. This sample contains approximately 110,000 clones. Trimming at V came to 6 bases and at J to 4 bases, leaving 14 bases not matched to a gene. Germline CDR1 reads SGHDN; CDR2 reads FVKESK. CDR3 size: 18 residues. A note on this clone: What it recognizes is unknown.

Study-level findings and limits: In a later analysis, V- and J-gene trimming of beta chains associated with a DCLRE1C missense variant, replicated independently. The classifier, whose performance was assessed in both the original and validation cohorts, reportedly diagnosed cytomegalovirus status with high specificity and sensitivity. Earlier analysis found most TCR beta V segments productive about 90% or about 30% of the time.

The chain employs TRBV14 and TRBJ2-3; 12 bases agree with TRBD2. The source of this sequence is a man aged 25 to 45 in good health and CMV-seronegative. The sequenced material came from PBMCs. CDR3 DNA: TGTGCCAGCAGTCCAACGTTAACTAGCGGGAGGCAGGCAGATACGCAGTATTTT. It translates to CASSPTLTSGRQADTQYF.